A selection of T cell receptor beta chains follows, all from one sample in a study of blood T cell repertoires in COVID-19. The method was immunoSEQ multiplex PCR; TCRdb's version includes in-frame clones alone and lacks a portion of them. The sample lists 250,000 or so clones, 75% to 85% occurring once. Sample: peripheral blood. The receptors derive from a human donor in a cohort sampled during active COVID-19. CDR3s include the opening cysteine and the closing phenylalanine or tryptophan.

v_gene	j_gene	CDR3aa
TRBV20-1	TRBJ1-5	CSVQGQSNQHF
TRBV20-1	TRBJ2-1	CSARRAYEQFF
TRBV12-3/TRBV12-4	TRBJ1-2	CASRTGIGVGYTF
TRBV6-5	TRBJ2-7	CASSYPEQGAYEQYF
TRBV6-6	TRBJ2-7	CASNGGTTAREQYF
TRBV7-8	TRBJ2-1	CASRRGTVGDEQFF
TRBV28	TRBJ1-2	CASRDTPANYGYTF
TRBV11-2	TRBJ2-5	CASSLALMETQYF
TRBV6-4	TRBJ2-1	CASSPSAGGPDEQFF
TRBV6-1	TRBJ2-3	CASSESGGASSRTDTQYF
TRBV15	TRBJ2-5	CATSSMGGTSETQYF
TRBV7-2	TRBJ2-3	CASSPGGSTDTQYF
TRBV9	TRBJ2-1	CASSVGASGGNEQFF
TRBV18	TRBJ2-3	CASSNGLALDTQYF
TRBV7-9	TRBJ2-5	CASSERTGGGETQYF
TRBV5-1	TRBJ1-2	CASSAGTGEGYTF
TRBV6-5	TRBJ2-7	CASTASSYEQYF
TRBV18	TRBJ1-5	CASSHENRGSQPQHF
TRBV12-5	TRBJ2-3	CASAAPGVAGLTDTQYF
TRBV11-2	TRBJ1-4	CASSFSGGEGEKLFF
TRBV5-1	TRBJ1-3	CASSLGQGADTIYF
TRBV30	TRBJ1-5	CAWTLGGTGGGSNQPQHF
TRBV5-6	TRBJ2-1	CASSRNNEQFF